These T cell receptor beta chains were read from a single sample in a study of blood T cell repertoires in COVID-19. The repertoire was sequenced with immunoSEQ multiplex PCR; TCRdb's copy has only in-frame clones and lacks some. The table has under 500,000 clones, around nine tenths seen once. The specimen sequenced was peripheral blood. The source of these receptors is a woman in her 30s with acute or convalescent COVID-19. Each CDR3 is given with its conserved first and last residue. Fields, in order: clone size, V gene, J gene, D gene, CDR3 protein, CDR3 DNA. A D gene is named only where the DNA matches it firmly. Size values are once, few and many counts, or a class for expanded clones, and some rows have none.

clone_size: once
v_call: TRBV18
j_call: TRBJ2-1
d_call: TRBD1
cdr3_aa: CASSTHPRDSEQFF
cdr3_nt: TGTGCCAGCTCAACACATCCCCGGGACAGCGAGCAGTTCTTC

clone_size: few
v_call: TRBV12-5
j_call: TRBJ1-2
d_call: TRBD1
cdr3_aa: CASGLYATGGNYGYTF
cdr3_nt: TGTGCTAGTGGTTTGTACGCGACAGGGGGGAACTATGGCTACACCTTC

clone_size: .
v_call: TRBV27
j_call: TRBJ2-7
d_call: .
cdr3_aa: CASSTPGRDGIYEQYF
cdr3_nt: TGTGCCAGCAGCACTCCCGGCAGGGATGGGATTTACGAGCAGTACTTC

clone_size: .
v_call: TRBV30
j_call: TRBJ1-2
d_call: .
cdr3_aa: CAWSVLQARNKGYTF
cdr3_nt: TGTGCCTGGAGTGTACTACAGGCGAGAAATAAAGGCTACACCTTC

clone_size: .
v_call: TRBV28
j_call: TRBJ1-5
d_call: .
cdr3_aa: CASSLGAMYSNQPQHF
cdr3_nt: TGTGCCAGCAGTTTGGGAGCGATGTATAGCAATCAGCCCCAGCATTTT

clone_size: .
v_call: TRBV9
j_call: TRBJ2-3
d_call: .
cdr3_aa: CASSGQNTDTQYF
cdr3_nt: TGTGCCAGCAGCGGGCAGAACACAGATACGCAGTATTTT

clone_size: .
v_call: TRBV3-1/TRBV3-2
j_call: TRBJ1-2
d_call: .
cdr3_aa: CASSRDSGGYTF
cdr3_nt: TGTGCCAGCAGCCGCGACAGTGGTGGCTACACCTTC

clone_size: .
v_call: TRBV7-3
j_call: TRBJ2-2
d_call: .
cdr3_aa: CASSLGQGITGELFF
cdr3_nt: TGTGCCAGCAGCTTAGGCCAGGGGATCACCGGGGAGCTGTTTTTT

clone_size: .
v_call: TRBV7-2
j_call: TRBJ1-1
d_call: .
cdr3_aa: CASSLALGGEAFF
cdr3_nt: TGTGCCAGCAGCTTAGCTTTAGGGGGTGAAGCTTTCTTT

clone_size: few
v_call: TRBV5-1
j_call: TRBJ2-1
d_call: .
cdr3_aa: CASSFRGSDEQFF
cdr3_nt: TGCGCCAGCAGCTTCCGGGGGAGCGATGAGCAGTTCTTC

clone_size: .
v_call: TRBV7-8
j_call: TRBJ1-1
d_call: .
cdr3_aa: CASSYTGSWEAFF
cdr3_nt: TGTGCCAGCAGTTATACAGGTTCCTGGGAAGCTTTCTTT

clone_size: .
v_call: TRBV14
j_call: TRBJ1-1
d_call: .
cdr3_aa: CASSPRESEAFF
cdr3_nt: TGTGCCAGCAGCCCCCGGGAGTCTGAAGCTTTCTTT

clone_size: .
v_call: TRBV30
j_call: TRBJ1-6
d_call: .
cdr3_aa: CAWSTSNSPLHF
cdr3_nt: TGTGCCTGGAGTACCAGTAATTCACCCCTCCACTTT

clone_size: .
v_call: TRBV2
j_call: TRBJ2-7
d_call: .
cdr3_aa: CASSEGASYEQYF
cdr3_nt: TGTGCCAGCAGTGAGGGGGCCTCCTACGAGCAGTACTTC

clone_size: .
v_call: TRBV9
j_call: TRBJ2-7
d_call: .
cdr3_aa: CASSPGPDVSPYEQYF
cdr3_nt: TGTGCCAGCAGCCCAGGGCCGGACGTCTCTCCCTACGAGCAGTACTTC

clone_size: .
v_call: TRBV4-1
j_call: TRBJ2-5
d_call: TRBD2
cdr3_aa: CASSPGWRTSALETQYF
cdr3_nt: TGCGCCAGCAGCCCAGGGTGGAGGACTAGCGCTCTAGAGACCCAGTACTTC

clone_size: .
v_call: TRBV19
j_call: TRBJ2-6
d_call: .
cdr3_aa: CASNSSGANVLTF
cdr3_nt: TGTGCCAGTAACAGCTCTGGGGCCAACGTCCTGACTTTC

clone_size: .
v_call: TRBV28
j_call: TRBJ2-1
d_call: .
cdr3_aa: CASREQGDEQFF
cdr3_nt: TGTGCCAGCAGGGAACAGGGTGATGAGCAGTTCTTC

clone_size: .
v_call: TRBV4-1
j_call: TRBJ2-5
d_call: .
cdr3_aa: CASSQAPPGGREETQYF
cdr3_nt: TGCGCCAGCAGCCAAGCCCCCCCGGGGGGCCGAGAGGAGACCCAGTACTTC

clone_size: .
v_call: TRBV7-2
j_call: TRBJ1-3
d_call: .
cdr3_aa: CASSLDRSTGNTIYF
cdr3_nt: TGTGCCAGCAGCTTAGACAGGTCTACAGGAAACACCATATATTTT

clone_size: .
v_call: TRBV10-3
j_call: TRBJ1-5
d_call: .
cdr3_aa: CAISEDTGSNQPQHF
cdr3_nt: TGTGCCATCAGTGAGGATACGGGTAGCAATCAGCCCCAGCATTTT

clone_size: .
v_call: TRBV4-1
j_call: TRBJ2-1
d_call: TRBD2
cdr3_aa: CASSQDEASGANNEQFF
cdr3_nt: TGCGCCAGCAGCCAAGATGAAGCTAGCGGGGCAAACAATGAGCAGTTCTTC